A selection of T cell receptor beta chains follows, all from one sample in a study of shared T cell receptors in the human thymus. Generated by immunoSEQ multiplex PCR, the TCRdb table keeps only in-frame clones and is missing some. The sample lists hundreds of thousands of clones; 70% to 90% were seen once. This sample was also put to use in a study of human thymus T cells.

Material: thymocytes. The origin of the receptors is a boy under two years old with a congenital heart defect. Each CDR3 is given with its conserved first and last residue. Fields, in order: J gene, D gene, V gene, clone size, CDR3 protein, CDR3 DNA. D genes are given only for firm matches. Clone size is shown for a subset of rows, as once, few, many or a class of expanded clone.

TRBJ2-1,TRBD1,TRBV6-1,few,CASTRGQGAGNEQFF,TGTGCCAGCACCAGAGGGCAGGGGGCTGGCAATGAGCAGTTCTTC
TRBJ2-1,.,TRBV4-3,.,CASSQTDSYEQFF,TGCGCCAGCAGCCAGACGGACTCCTATGAGCAGTTCTTC
TRBJ1-2,TRBD1,TRBV5-6,.,CASSRTGDGYTF,TGTGCCAGCAGCAGGACAGGAGATGGCTACACCTTC
TRBJ1-5,TRBD1,TRBV6-1,.,CASNLTGWHQPQHF,TGTGCCAGCAACCTGACAGGGTGGCATCAGCCCCAGCATTTT
TRBJ2-2,TRBD1,TRBV2,.,CASSLQGANTGELFF,TGTGCCAGCAGTCTTCAGGGGGCCAACACCGGGGAGCTGTTTTTT
TRBJ1-6,.,TRBV25-1,.,CASRSGGNSPLHF,TGTGCCAGCAGGTCGGGCGGGAATTCACCCCTCCACTTT
TRBJ2-7,TRBD1,TRBV7-6,.,CASSERRDSYEQYF,TGTGCCAGCAGTGAACGCCGGGACAGCTACGAGCAGTACTTC
TRBJ2-5,TRBD2,TRBV7-2,.,CASSLIPGLAKETQYF,TGTGCCAGCAGCTTGATACCGGGACTAGCGAAAGAGACCCAGTACTTC
TRBJ1-5,TRBD1,TRBV27,.,CASRLTGTGLVDSNQPQHF,TGTGCCAGCAGATTAACCGGGACAGGGCTGGTAGATAGCAATCAGCCCCAGCATTTT
TRBJ1-1,TRBD1,TRBV28,few,CASSPSVGQGLYTEAFF,TGTGCCAGCAGTCCGTCGGTCGGACAGGGCCTGTACACTGAAGCTTTCTTT
TRBJ1-6,.,TRBV4-2,.,CASSHRPGDKRSSPLHF,TGTGCCAGCAGCCACCGCCCCGGTGATAAGAGGTCTTCACCCCTCCACTTT
TRBJ2-7,.,TRBV5-1,once,CASSLVSGGRYEQYF,TGCGCCAGCAGCTTGGTGTCAGGAGGGCGGTACGAGCAGTACTTC
TRBJ2-7,.,TRBV5-1,.,CASSLAFPNDLRYEQYF,TGCGCCAGCAGCTTGGCCTTCCCAAATGATCTACGCTACGAGCAGTACTTC
TRBJ2-6,.,TRBV27,.,CASSLWQGPGANVLTF,TGTGCCAGCAGTTTATGGCAGGGGCCTGGGGCCAACGTCCTGACTTTC
TRBJ2-7,.,TRBV5-6,.,CASSLVGSRDYEQYF,TGTGCCAGCAGCTTGGTAGGCAGTCGGGACTACGAGCAGTACTTC
TRBJ2-7,TRBD2,TRBV27,.,CASSHRLAGASGSDEQYF,TGTGCCAGCAGTCACCGTCTTGCGGGGGCAAGCGGGAGTGACGAGCAGTACTTC
TRBJ2-7,.,TRBV6-5,.,CASSYSGQTGWEQYF,TGTGCCAGCAGTTACTCGGGGCAGACCGGATGGGAGCAGTACTTC
TRBJ2-1,TRBD2,TRBV6-5,.,CASSYSVGGVHNEQFF,TGTGCCAGCAGTTACTCGGTGGGGGGGGTACACAATGAGCAGTTCTTC
TRBJ1-2,TRBD1,TRBV7-8,.,CASSPRQGTNYGYTF,TGTGCCAGCAGCCCCAGACAGGGAACTAACTATGGCTACACCTTC
TRBJ2-7,.,TRBV4-1,.,CASSQVGAGNYEQYF,TGCGCCAGCAGCCAAGTGGGGGCGGGTAACTACGAGCAGTACTTC
TRBJ1-5,.,TRBV6-4,.,CASSDAGQLDQPQHF,TGTGCCAGCAGTGACGCCGGACAGTTGGACCAGCCCCAGCATTTT